This T cell receptor beta chain comes out of a study of blood T cell repertoires in COVID-19. Background on the study: The cDNA or gDNA used as material had been derived from T cells, B-cell-depleted T cells, or PBMCs.

This CDR3 contains 12 residues. Trimming removed 6 bases at V and 3 bases at J, with 9 bases between. Original data processing: Nucleated cell number was recorded as an estimate derived from reference gene primer amplification. The data were produced by immunoSEQ multiplex PCR, yet TCRdb's version contains in-frame clones alone and is incomplete. From that table come the V and J calls and clone size; the DNA was used to work out D and trimming. The data contain 300,000 to 350,000 clones, approximately 88% of them singletons. The clonotype originates from a man under 40 with COVID-19, enrolled during active disease. The source material was peripheral blood. The rearrangement links TRBV12-3 or TRBV12-4 to TRBJ2-7; TRBD2 is a possible D gene (5 bases). DNA for the CDR3: TGTGCCAGCAGCTCCGCGGGCTACGAGCAGTACTTC. Its translation: CASSSAGYEQYF.